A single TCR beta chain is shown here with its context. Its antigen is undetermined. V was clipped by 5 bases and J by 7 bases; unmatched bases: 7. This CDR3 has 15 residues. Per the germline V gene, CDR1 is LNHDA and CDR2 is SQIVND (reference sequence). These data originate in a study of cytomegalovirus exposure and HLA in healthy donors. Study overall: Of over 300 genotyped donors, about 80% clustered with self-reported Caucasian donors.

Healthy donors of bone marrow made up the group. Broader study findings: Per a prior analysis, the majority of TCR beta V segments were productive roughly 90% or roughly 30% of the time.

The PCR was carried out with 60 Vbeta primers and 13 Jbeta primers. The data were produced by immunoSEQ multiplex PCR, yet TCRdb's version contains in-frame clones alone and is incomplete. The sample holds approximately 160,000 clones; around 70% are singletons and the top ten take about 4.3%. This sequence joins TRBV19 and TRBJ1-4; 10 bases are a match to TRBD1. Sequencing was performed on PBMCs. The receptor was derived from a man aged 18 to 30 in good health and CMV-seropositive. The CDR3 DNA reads TGTGCCAGTAGTCCGCAGACAGGGGGCGGTGAAAAACTGTTTTTT. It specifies CASSPQTGGGEKLFF.